These 25 T cell receptor beta chains share one sample of origin, sequenced in a study of shared clonotypes between healthy human individuals. Libraries were prepared by immunoSEQ multiplex PCR; TCRdb keeps only in-frame clonotypes and omits some of them. Among some 1,400,000 clones listed, about 96% were seen once. Sequences were obtained from naive CD4+ T cells sorted from blood. The subset here: CD45RA+ positively selected. The source of these receptors is a man aged 25 to 40 in good health.

This chain uses TRBV28 with TRBJ1-2; 8 positions agree with TRBD1. From germline, CDR1 is MDHEN and CDR2 SYDVKM. This CDR3 is built from 16 residues. Trimming removed 6 bases from V and 2 bases from J; junction bases left unmatched: 11. The DNA for the CDR3 is TGTGCCAGCAGGCCCCAAATGACAGGGGCCAACTATGGCTACACCTTC. Amino acids: CASRPQMTGANYGYTF.

This chain joins TRBV5-4 and TRBJ2-5; D ambiguous. The CDR3 spans 15 residues. V gave up 4 bases and J gave up 2 bases, with 15 bases separating them. The germline V gene encodes CDR1 SGHNT and CDR2 YYREEE (reference sequence). CDR3 protein: CASSNMDRLQETQYF. The DNA for the CDR3 is TGTGCCAGCAGCAATATGGACCGGTTACAAGAGACCCAGTACTTC. Based on the CDR3 plus reference TRBV5-4 and TRBJ2-5, the full variable domain is ETGVTQSPTHLIKTRGQQVTLRCSSQSGHNTVSWYQQALGQGPQFIFQYYREEENGRGNFPPRFSGLQFPNYSSELNVNALELDDSALYLCASSNMDRLQETQYFGPGTRLLVL.

The chain carries TRBV11-2 and TRBJ1-2; 8 nucleotides agree with TRBD1. V was pared by 5 bases and J by 1 base, with 3 bases of the junction left unmatched. The germline gives CDR1 SGHAT, CDR2 FQNNGV. The CDR3 is 14 amino acids. The CDR3 nucleotides are TGTGCCAGCAGCCGGGACAGGATTAACTATGGCTACACCTTC. It codes for CASSRDRINYGYTF.

This clone was seen just once. The DNA of the CDR3 is TGTGCCAGCAAAAGACTAGCGGGAGTTTATGAGCAGTTCTTC. Its translation: CASKRLAGVYEQFF. This chain joins TRBV28 and TRBJ2-1; 12 bases line up with TRBD2. Germline CDR1 is MDHEN and CDR2 is SYDVKM. CDR3 length: 14 amino acids. Trimming cost V 7 bases and J 8 bases; bases outside gene matches: 6.

V usage is TRBV14 and J usage is TRBJ2-1; D could derive from TRBD1 or TRBD2 (5 bases each). The germline V and J ends were trimmed by 0 bases and 3 bases, with 12 bases remaining between them. The CDR3 is 16 amino acids. In germline, CDR1 is SGHDN, CDR2 FVKESK. CDR3 amino acids: CASSQDRGRIYNEQFF. For the CDR3, the DNA is TGTGCCAGCAGCCAAGATAGGGGACGGATCTACAATGAGCAGTTCTTC.

The V call is TRBV19, the J call TRBJ2-3; D unresolved. V was pared by 0 bases and J by 4 bases, with 8 bases between. The V gene's germline CDR1 is LNHDA and CDR2 SQIVND (reference sequence). The CDR3 runs to 14 residues. CDR3: CASSIDWKPDTQYF. CDR3 in DNA: TGTGCCAGTAGTATAGATTGGAAGCCAGATACGCAGTATTTT.

This clone was seen a handful of times. V is TRBV5-4 and J is TRBJ2-5, with D possibly called TRBD1 or TRBD2 (5 bases each). V dropped 5 bases and J dropped 5 bases, with 10 bases sitting between them. CDR3 length: 12 residues. Germline V lookup: CDR1 SGHNT, CDR2 YYREEE (reference sequence). CDR3 DNA: TGTGCCAGCAGGAAGTGGGGGGAGACCCAGTACTTC. Amino acids: CASRKWGETQYF.

This rearrangement joins TRBV7-3 to TRBJ1-3, with 9 bases identical to TRBD1. V gave up 5 bases and J gave up 6 bases; unmatched junction bases: 8. The CDR3 has 15 residues. The germline V gene encodes CDR1 SGHTA and CDR2 FQGTGA. CDR3 in amino acids: CASSLDRGGENTIYF. CDR3 DNA sequence: TGTGCCAGCAGCCTGGACAGGGGAGGTGAAAACACCATATATTTT. Based on the CDR3 plus reference TRBV7-3 and TRBJ1-3, the full variable domain is GAGVSQTPSNKVTEKGKYVELRCDPISGHTALYWYRQSLGQGPEFLIYFQGTGAADDSGLPNDRFFAVRPEGSVSTLKIQRTERGDSAVYLCASSLDRGGENTIYFGEGSWLTVV.

Remarks on this clone: The sample has other DNA sequences that encode this CDR3 too. The V gene is TRBV9, the J gene TRBJ2-2, with a tentative D call TRBD2 (5 bases). Per the germline V gene, CDR1 is SGDLS and CDR2 is YYNGEE. Deletions cut 0 bases from V and 4 bases from J, with 10 bases between. The CDR3 sequence is 15 residues long. CDR3 bases: TGTGCCAGCAGCGTAGTACGCGGAGGCACCGGGGAGCTGTTTTTT. This encodes CASSVVRGGTGELFF.

This chain links TRBV7-3 with TRBJ1-2, with D possibly being TRBD1 (6 bases). V lost 5 bases, J lost 7 bases, and 17 bases lay in between. Germline CDR1 reads SGHTA; CDR2 reads FQGTGA. CDR3 length: 14 amino acids. As DNA, the CDR3 is TGTGCCAGCAGCCCAACGGGGGGCGTCGGTGGCTACACCTTC. This translates into CASSPTGGVGGYTF.

The DNA of the CDR3 is TGTGCCAGTAGTACGGACAAGTCGTTCAATCAGCCCCAGCATTTT. It specifies CASSTDKSFNQPQHF. The chain joins TRBV19 to TRBJ1-5, with D possibly being TRBD1 (5 bases). Germline V CDR1 and CDR2: LNHDA, SQIVND (reference sequence). V lost 4 bases and J lost 3, with 13 bases in between. The CDR3 extends over 15 amino acids.

A single count supports this clone. This sequence joins TRBV5-1 and TRBJ2-2; TRBD2 aligns across 7 bases. Germline V gene lookup returns CDR1 SGHRS and CDR2 YFSETQ. This CDR3 contains 16 residues. V shed 0 bases and J 5 bases; nucleotides not matched to a gene: 7. CDR3 bases: TGCGCCAGCAGCTTGGGCAGCGGGGCGGGTACCGGGGAGCTGTTTTTT. This translates into CASSLGSGAGTGELFF.

V is TRBV5-1 and J is TRBJ2-3; 7 nucleotides line up with TRBD1. The CDR3 has 17 residues. V dropped 4 bases and J dropped 0; count of bases not matched to a gene: 11. The germline gives CDR1 SGHRS, CDR2 YFSETQ. CDR3 coding DNA: TGCGCCAGCAGCCGTCTCACCGGGACAGCTAGCACAGATACGCAGTATTTT. Its translation: CASSRLTGTASTDTQYF.

The V and J genes are TRBV9 and TRBJ2-1, with 13 bases matching TRBD2. Losses at the gene ends were 0 bases for V and 8 bases for J; bases not matched to a gene: 5. The CDR3 extends over 16 amino acids. The germline CDR1 and CDR2 sequences are SGDLS and YYNGEE. As DNA, the CDR3 is TGTGCCAGCAGCGTAGGGACTAGCGGGAGAATCTATGAGCAGTTCTTC. Protein: CASSVGTSGRIYEQFF. Using reference TRBV9 and TRBJ2-1 for the parts outside the CDR3, the full variable domain is DSGVTQTPKHLITATGQRVTLRCSPRSGDLSVYWYQQSLDQGLQFLIQYYNGEERAKGNILERFSAQQFPDLHSELNLSSLELGDSALYFCASSVGTSGRIYEQFFGPGTRLTVL.

To note about this clone: The same CDR3 also results from other DNA sequences found in this sample. This rearrangement joins TRBV20-1 to TRBJ2-5; D gene ambiguous. Trimming stripped 5 bases from V and 2 bases from J, with 3 bases between. Looked up from germline, CDR1 is DFQATT and CDR2 is SNEGSKA (reference sequence). The CDR3 is made up of 10 amino acids. CDR3 residues: CSALQETQYF. The CDR3 region has the DNA TGCAGTGCTCTTCAAGAGACCCAGTACTTC.

The chain links TRBV7-2 to TRBJ2-3; 9 bases map to TRBD2. The CDR3 loop spans 15 amino acids. CDR1 is SGHTA and CDR2 is FQGNSA in the germline V gene. V was clipped by 5 bases and J by 3 bases; unmatched bases: 6. The CDR3 loop is CASSKIAGVTDTQYF. The CDR3 coding sequence is TGTGCCAGCAGCAAAATAGCGGGAGTAACAGATACGCAGTATTTT. The full variable domain, completed using reference TRBV7-2 and TRBJ2-3, is GAGVSQSPSNKVTEKGKDVELRCDPISGHTALYWYRQSLGQGLEFLIYFQGNSAPDKSGLPSDRFSAERTGGSVSTLTIQRTQQEDSAVYLCASSKIAGVTDTQYFGPGTRLTVL.

The rearrangement joins TRBV28 to TRBJ2-1; 9 bases match TRBD2. Germline CDR1 reads MDHEN; CDR2 reads SYDVKM. The J segment lost 6 bases and the V segment lost 3 bases, leaving 12 bases of the junction unmatched. The CDR3 is 17 residues long. The CDR3 DNA follows: TGTGCCAGCAGTTTGGTTCTTAGCGGGAGTGGAGGCAATGAGCAGTTCTTC. Protein sequence: CASSLVLSGSGGNEQFF.

J is TRBJ1-2 and V is TRBV4-2, with no clear D. The CDR3 extends over 13 amino acids. V was cut by 5 bases and J by 9 bases, with 16 bases left in between. Germline-derived CDR1 and CDR2 are LGHNA and YNFKEQ. The CDR3 loop is CASSLDPAGSYTF. CDR3 in DNA: TGTGCCAGCAGCTTGGACCCAGCGGGAAGCTACACCTTC.

The count of this clone is one. V usage is TRBV28 and J usage is TRBJ2-5; 12 bases align to TRBD2. Germline CDR1 and CDR2: MDHEN and SYDVKM. The CDR3 sequence is 17 residues long. Germline trimming cut 2 bases from V and 7 bases from J; bases unmatched to any gene: 11. Written as DNA, the CDR3 is TGTGCCAGCAGTTTACTAGCGGGAGGGCCTCAGGAGGGGACCCAGTACTTC. Translation gives CASSLLAGGPQEGTQYF.

This chain joins TRBV7-2 and TRBJ2-3; 7 nucleotides agree with TRBD2. This CDR3 region has 18 residues. Germline V CDR1 and CDR2: SGHTA, FQGNSA. The V and J ends lost 2 bases and 3 bases, in that order; junction bases with no gene match: 14. CDR3 sequence (DNA): TGTGCCAGCAGCTTACCCCGCGGCGGCCTAGCGGATACAGATACGCAGTATTTT. This sequence encodes CASSLPRGGLADTDTQYF.

This chain uses TRBV28 with TRBJ1-2; 7 bases are shared with TRBD1. Losses at the gene ends were 2 bases for V and 2 bases for J; bases not matched to a gene: 2. The germline V gene encodes CDR1 MDHEN and CDR2 SYDVKM. The CDR3 sequence is 14 residues long. CDR3 nucleotides: TGTGCCAGCAGTTTACAGGGGGTCAACTATGGCTACACCTTC. This translates into CASSLQGVNYGYTF.

V is TRBV7-6 and J is TRBJ1-2; TRBD1 might be the D (6 bases). The V end was cut by 5 bases, the J end by 4 bases, with 11 bases between. Germline CDR1 SGHVS, CDR2 FNYEAQ. The CDR3 is 13 amino acids. CDR3 bases: TGTGCCAGCAGCCCCGGACAGACCTATGGCTACACCTTC. Translated, it gives CASSPGQTYGYTF.

The rearrangement links TRBV9 to TRBJ2-7; D uncertain. The V end was cut by 0 bases, the J end by 6 bases, with 19 bases between. Germline CDR1 reads SGDLS; CDR2 reads YYNGEE. The CDR3 sequence is 16 residues long. The CDR3 reads CASSVEAHTAFGEQYF. The CDR3 DNA reads TGTGCCAGCAGCGTAGAGGCTCATACGGCCTTTGGCGAGCAGTACTTC.

The J gene is TRBJ2-5, the V gene TRBV2; TRBD2 matches at 9 bases. Trimming removed 2 bases from V and 5 bases from J; junction bases left unmatched: 3. Germline V lookup: CDR1 SNHLY, CDR2 FYNNEI. The CDR3 runs to 14 residues. The chain's CDR3 is CASSELGTSETQYF. CDR3 coding DNA: TGTGCCAGCAGTGAACTTGGGACTAGCGAGACCCAGTACTTC.

This chain links TRBV19 with TRBJ2-5, with 9 bases matching TRBD2. The V gene's germline CDR1 is LNHDA and CDR2 SQIVND (reference sequence). V lost 5 bases to trimming and J lost 5 bases; unmatched junction nucleotides: 9. The CDR3 is 15 amino acids. CDR3 residues: CASSLKTSGRETQYF. The DNA of the CDR3 is TGTGCCAGTAGTCTCAAGACTAGCGGACGTGAGACCCAGTACTTC. Complete variable domain (other parts from reference TRBV19 and TRBJ2-5): DGGITQSPKYLFRKEGQNVTLSCEQNLNHDAMYWYRQDPGQGLRLIYYSQIVNDFQKGDIAEGYSVSREKKESFPLTVTSAQKNPTAFYLCASSLKTSGRETQYFGPGTRLLVL.